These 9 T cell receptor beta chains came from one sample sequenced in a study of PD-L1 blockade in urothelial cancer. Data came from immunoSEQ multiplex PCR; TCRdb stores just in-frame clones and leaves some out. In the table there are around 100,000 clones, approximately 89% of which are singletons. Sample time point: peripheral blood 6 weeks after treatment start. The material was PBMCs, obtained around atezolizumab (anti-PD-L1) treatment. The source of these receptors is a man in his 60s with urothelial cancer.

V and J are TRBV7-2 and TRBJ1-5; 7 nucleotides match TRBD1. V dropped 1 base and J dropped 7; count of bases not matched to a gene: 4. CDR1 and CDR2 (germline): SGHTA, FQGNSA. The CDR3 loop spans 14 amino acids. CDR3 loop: CASSLVARGQPQHF. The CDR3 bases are TGTGCCAGCAGCTTAGTCGCCAGGGGGCAGCCCCAGCATTTT.

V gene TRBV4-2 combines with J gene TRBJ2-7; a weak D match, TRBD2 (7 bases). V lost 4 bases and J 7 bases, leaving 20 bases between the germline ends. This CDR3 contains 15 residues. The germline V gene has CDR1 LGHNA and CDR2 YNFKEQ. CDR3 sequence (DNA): TGTGCCAGCAGCCCTGGGGGGGGCTCACAGGAGGAGCAGTACTTC. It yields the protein CASSPGGGSQEEQYF.

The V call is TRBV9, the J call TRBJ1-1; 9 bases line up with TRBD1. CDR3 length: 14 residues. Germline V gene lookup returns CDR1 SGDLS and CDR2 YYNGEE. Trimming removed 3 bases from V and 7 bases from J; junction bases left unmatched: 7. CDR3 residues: CASSGRATGGEAFF. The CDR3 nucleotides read TGTGCCAGCAGCGGGAGAGCGACAGGGGGTGAAGCTTTCTTT.

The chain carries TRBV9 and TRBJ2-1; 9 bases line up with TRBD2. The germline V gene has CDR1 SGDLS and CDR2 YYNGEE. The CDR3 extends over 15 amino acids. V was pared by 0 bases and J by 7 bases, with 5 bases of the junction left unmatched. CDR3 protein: CASSVARLAGNEQFF. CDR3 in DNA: TGTGCCAGCAGCGTAGCTCGCCTAGCGGGAAATGAGCAGTTCTTC.

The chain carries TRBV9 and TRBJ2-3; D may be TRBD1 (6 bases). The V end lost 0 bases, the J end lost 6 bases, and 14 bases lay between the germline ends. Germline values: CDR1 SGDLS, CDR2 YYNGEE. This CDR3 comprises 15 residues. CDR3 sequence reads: CASSVGSSGADTQYF. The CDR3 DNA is TGTGCCAGCAGCGTAGGTAGTTCAGGGGCTGATACGCAGTATTTT.

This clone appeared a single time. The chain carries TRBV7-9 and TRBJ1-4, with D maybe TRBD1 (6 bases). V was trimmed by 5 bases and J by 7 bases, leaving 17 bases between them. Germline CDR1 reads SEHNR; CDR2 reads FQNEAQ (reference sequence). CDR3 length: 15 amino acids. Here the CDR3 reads CASSPVQGLGEKLFF. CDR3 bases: TGTGCCAGCAGCCCAGTACAGGGATTGGGTGAAAAACTGTTTTTT.

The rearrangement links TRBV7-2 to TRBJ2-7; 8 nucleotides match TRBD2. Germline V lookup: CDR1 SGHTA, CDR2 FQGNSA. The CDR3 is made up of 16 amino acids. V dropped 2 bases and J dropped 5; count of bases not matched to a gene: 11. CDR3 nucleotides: TGTGCCAGCAGCTTAAATCCAGCGGGGGCAGTCAACGAGCAGTACTTC. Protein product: CASSLNPAGAVNEQYF. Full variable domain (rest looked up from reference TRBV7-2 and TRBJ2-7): GAGVSQSPSNKVTEKGKDVELRCDPISGHTALYWYRQSLGQGLEFLIYFQGNSAPDKSGLPSDRFSAERTGGSVSTLTIQRTQQEDSAVYLCASSLNPAGAVNEQYFGPGTRLTVT.

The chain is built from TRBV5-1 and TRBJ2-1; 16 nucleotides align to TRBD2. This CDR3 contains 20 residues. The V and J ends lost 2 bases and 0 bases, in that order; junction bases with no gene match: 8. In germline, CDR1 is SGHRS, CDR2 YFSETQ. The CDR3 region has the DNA TGCGCCAGCAGCTTAGAAAAGGGACTAGCGGGAGGGAGCTCCTACAATGAGCAGTTCTTC. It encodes CASSLEKGLAGGSSYNEQFF.

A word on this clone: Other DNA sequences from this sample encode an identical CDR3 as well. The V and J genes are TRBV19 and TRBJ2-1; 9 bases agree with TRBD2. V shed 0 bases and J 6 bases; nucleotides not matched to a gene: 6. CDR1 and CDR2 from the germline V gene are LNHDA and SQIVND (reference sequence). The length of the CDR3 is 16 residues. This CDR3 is CASSIDRAGGPNEQFF. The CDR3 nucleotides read TGTGCCAGTAGTATAGATCGGGCGGGAGGGCCCAATGAGCAGTTCTTC.